A selection of T cell receptor beta chains follows, all from one sample in a study of blood T cell repertoires in COVID-19. The table came from immunoSEQ multiplex PCR; TCRdb's copy has only in-frame clones and leaves some out. The profile shows over 95,000 clones, around 84% of them singletons. The sample consisted of peripheral blood. The receptors shown here come from a woman aged 60-75 years with acute or convalescent COVID-19. Both conserved end residues are part of each CDR3. The D gene is left open where the match is weak. Rows may omit the clone size; those that give it use once, few, many or a size class.

V,D,size,J,DNA,CDR3
TRBV9,TRBD1,.,TRBJ2-2,TGTGCCAGCAGCGTAGGGGAAGGGGGCATCACCGGGGAGCTGTTTTTT,CASSVGEGGITGELFF
TRBV2,.,.,TRBJ1-5,TGTGCCAGCACCCCGGACAGAAATAGCAATCAGCCCCAGCATTTT,CASTPDRNSNQPQHF
TRBV5-1,.,.,TRBJ1-2,TGCGCCAGCCGGGACATTACTAACTATGGCTACACCTTC,CASRDITNYGYTF
TRBV6-2/TRBV6-3,.,.,TRBJ2-5,TGTGCCAGCAGTTACATGGCGGGGAGCCGTCAAGAGACCCAGTACTTC,CASSYMAGSRQETQYF
TRBV10-1,TRBD2,.,TRBJ2-5,TGCGCCAGCAGTAAAGGACTAGCGGGGGATCAAGAGACCCAGTACTTC,CASSKGLAGDQETQYF
TRBV5-1,TRBD2,.,TRBJ2-5,TGCGCCAGCAGCTTGGGGCCTAGCGGGGGGCAAGAGACCCAGTACTTC,CASSLGPSGGQETQYF
TRBV3-1/TRBV3-2,TRBD1,.,TRBJ1-5,TGTGCCAGCAGCCAAGTCGCAGCACAGGGGGTGGATCAGCCCCAGCATTTT,CASSQVAAQGVDQPQHF
TRBV7-9,.,.,TRBJ1-4,TGTGCCAGCAGCTTAGGTACTGGGCCTGAAAAACTGTTTTTT,CASSLGTGPEKLFF
TRBV11-2,.,.,TRBJ1-1,TGTGCCAGCAGCTTAAATGGGGGGCGGGAGACTGAAGCTTTCTTT,CASSLNGGRETEAFF
TRBV11-2,TRBD1,.,TRBJ1-2,TGTGCCAGCAGCTTAGATTCGGGACAGCTCTATGGCTACACCTTC,CASSLDSGQLYGYTF
TRBV6-5,.,.,TRBJ1-2,TGTGCCAGCAGTTACGTACCTGGGGCCGCGTATGGCTACACCTTC,CASSYVPGAAYGYTF
TRBV2,.,.,TRBJ2-3,TGTGCCAGCAGTGAAGGGTCCTACACAGATACGCAGTATTTT,CASSEGSYTDTQYF
TRBV6-5,.,many,TRBJ1-6,TGTGCCAGCAGTCCCTCCGGGACTCAGGCACCCCTCCACTTT,CASSPSGTQAPLHF
TRBV29-1,.,once,TRBJ1-2,TGCAGCGTTGGGGAGGGGTCTACCTATGGCTACACCTTC,CSVGEGSTYGYTF
TRBV7-2,.,.,TRBJ2-5,TGTGCCAGCAGCTCCTCCGGGGGAACGCAAGAGACCCAGTACTTC,CASSSSGGTQETQYF
TRBV19,.,.,TRBJ1-6,TGTGCCAGTAGTATCTTATATCGTCGTGGGCAGCAGAGCTCCTATAATTCACCCCTCCACTTT,CASSILYRRGQQSSYNSPLHF
TRBV6-6,.,.,TRBJ1-5,TGTGCCAGCACCCTGGAGGGATGGGGTCAGCCCCAGCATTTT,CASTLEGWGQPQHF
TRBV6-2/TRBV6-3,TRBD1,.,TRBJ2-5,TGTGCCAGCAGCTCGGACAGGGGCGGGTGGGAGACCCAGTACTTC,CASSSDRGGWETQYF
TRBV3-1/TRBV3-2,.,.,TRBJ1-2,TGTGCCAGCAGCCAATTTCAGAACTATGGCTACACCTTC,CASSQFQNYGYTF
TRBV30,.,.,TRBJ1-3,TGTGCCTGGAGTGCAGGGACTGGAAACACCATATATTTT,CAWSAGTGNTIYF